A selection of T cell receptor beta chains follows, all from one sample in a study of blood T cell repertoires in COVID-19. The data were produced by immunoSEQ multiplex PCR, yet TCRdb's version contains in-frame clones alone and is incomplete. The sample holds about 200,000 clones; 82% are singletons and the top ten take about 6.9%. Sequenced input: peripheral blood. The receptor source for this set is a human donor with acute or convalescent COVID-19. The donor label of this sample is uncertain. The CDR3 runs from the conserved cysteine through the conserved F or W. D genes are given only for firm matches. Some rows have no size entry. The others give once, few or many, or a class for an expanded clone.

TRBD1	.	TRBV2	TRBJ2-7	CAEGQGYEQYF	TGTGCCGAGGGACAGGGGTACGAGCAGTACTTC
TRBD2	.	TRBV5-1	TRBJ2-3	CASSFSGSFADTQYF	TGCGCCAGCAGCTTTAGCGGGAGTTTCGCAGATACGCAGTATTTT
.	.	TRBV27	TRBJ1-1	CASSGRTGEAFF	TGTGCCAGCAGTGGTAGGACGGGGGAAGCTTTCTTT
TRBD2	.	TRBV27	TRBJ2-7	CASSLSSGRWYEQYF	TGTGCCAGCAGTTTAAGTAGCGGGAGGTGGTACGAGCAGTACTTC
.	.	TRBV11-1	TRBJ2-3	CASSFRRASTDTQYF	TGTGCCAGCAGCTTCCGCAGGGCCTCCACAGATACGCAGTATTTT
.	.	TRBV11-3	TRBJ1-4	CASSPPGRGGKLFF	TGTGCCAGCAGCCCTCCCGGACGGGGGGGAAAACTGTTTTTT
.	few	TRBV6-5	TRBJ1-4	CASKVGPTNEKLFF	TGTGCCAGCAAAGTGGGCCCAACTAATGAAAAACTGTTTTTT
.	.	TRBV2	TRBJ2-7	CASSQGYEQYF	TGTGCCAGCTCCCAGGGCTACGAGCAGTACTTC
TRBD1	.	TRBV6-5	TRBJ1-1	CASSTAGGPEAFF	TGTGCCAGCAGTACCGCAGGGGGCCCTGAAGCTTTCTTT
TRBD1	few	TRBV5-1	TRBJ1-4	CASRNRDRENEKLFF	TGCGCCAGCAGGAACCGGGACAGAGAAAATGAAAAACTGTTTTTT
TRBD2	.	TRBV7-2	TRBJ2-4	CASSLVVAGVGAKNIQYF	TGTGCCAGCAGCTTAGTAGTAGCGGGAGTCGGCGCCAAAAACATTCAGTACTTC
TRBD1	.	TRBV6-6	TRBJ2-7	CASSLSLPGTGHYEQYF	TGTGCCAGCAGTCTATCATTACCCGGGACAGGGCACTACGAGCAGTACTTC
.	.	TRBV30	TRBJ1-5	CAWSVGGRGNQPQHF	TGTGCCTGGAGTGTAGGGGGGAGGGGCAATCAGCCCCAGCATTTT
.	.	TRBV19	TRBJ2-5	CASSMNSQGQETQYF	TGTGCCAGTAGTATGAATTCGCAGGGTCAAGAGACCCAGTACTTC
TRBD1	.	TRBV14	TRBJ1-2	CASSRGQGVYGYTF	TGTGCCAGCAGCCGGGGACAGGGTGTTTACGGCTACACCTTC
TRBD1	.	TRBV7-9	TRBJ2-7	CASRSGTGGYEQYF	TGTGCCAGCAGAAGTGGGACAGGGGGCTACGAGCAGTACTTC